The 22 T cell receptor beta chains below come from one sample, sequenced in a study of T-cell reconstitution after alpha-beta-depleted transplantation in children. As it was prepared, the TCRbeta library received unique molecular identifiers. TCRdb passed the PCR reads through MiXCR, listing each CDR3 protein once. The table lists 80,000 or so distinct CDR3 sequences, roughly 13% of them singletons, with around 26% in the top ten. The source material was PBMCs, mostly from graft donor cells, sampled 180 days after TCRalphabeta/CD19-depleted stem cell transplant. Every receptor here comes from a male patient aged 2-15 years who had a stem cell transplant for acute lymphoblastic leukemia, so the T cells may come from the graft donor.

There are a few counts of this clonotype. The chain recombines TRBV11-2 with TRBJ2-5; 12 bases map to TRBD2. There are 18 residues in the CDR3. The V gene end was trimmed by 6 bases and the J gene end by 5 bases; junction bases not matched to a gene: 16. Germline V gene sequence: CDR1 SGHAT, CDR2 FQNNGV. The CDR3 here is CASRLGHRPTSGSETQYF. The CDR3 DNA is TGTGCCAGCAGGCTAGGGCACCGTCCGACTAGCGGGAGTGAGACCCAGTACTTC.

This clonotype was found a few times. The V call is TRBV7-9, the J call TRBJ2-7; the D gene is possibly TRBD1 (6 bases). The CDR3 contains 16 residues. Per germline, CDR1 SEHNR and CDR2 FQNEAQ (reference sequence). Trimming took off 1 base at V and 0 bases at J, with 13 bases between the two ends. This CDR3 is CASSLGGGLSSYEQYF. The CDR3 nucleotides are TGTGCCAGCAGCTTAGGTGGGGGCCTTAGCTCCTACGAGCAGTACTTC.

The table lists this clonotype with a few counts. V and J are TRBV5-1 and TRBJ1-1; TRBD1 is a possible D gene (5 bases). The ends were cut back, 0 bases at V and 5 bases at J, with 14 bases in the middle. This CDR3 region has 15 residues. The germline V gene has CDR1 SGHRS and CDR2 YFSETQ. CDR3 bases: TGCGCCAGCAGCTTGGGGTGGGACGGGTGGACTGAAGCTTTCTTT. Protein product: CASSLGWDGWTEAFF.

The gene calls are TRBV11-2 and TRBJ2-7; D gene uncertain. CDR3 length: 13 amino acids. V was trimmed by 0 bases and J by 4 bases, leaving 7 bases between them. Germline lookup yields CDR1 SGHAT and CDR2 FQNNGV. The CDR3 sequence is CASSLEHYYEQYF. CDR3 coding DNA: TGTGCCAGCAGCTTAGAACACTATTACGAGCAGTACTTC.

The CDR3 is CASSPASYEQYF. CDR3 DNA sequence: TGTGCCAGCTCACCGGCTTCCTACGAGCAGTACTTC. The rearrangement uses TRBV18 and TRBJ2-7; D ambiguous. The V end was cut by 3 bases, the J end by 1 base, with 4 bases between. This CDR3 region has 12 residues. The germline gives CDR1 KGHSH, CDR2 LQKENI.

The table lists this clonotype with a few counts. V is TRBV20-1 and J is TRBJ2-5; D gene unclear. This CDR3 is built from 12 residues. Germline CDR1 DFQATT, CDR2 SNEGSKA (reference sequence). The germline V and J ends were trimmed by 3 bases and 4 bases, with 9 bases remaining between them. CDR3 region: CSASKRIETQYF. DNA for the CDR3: TGCAGTGCTAGTAAGAGGATAGAGACCCAGTACTTC.

This clonotype appeared many times. The V gene is TRBV12-5, the J gene TRBJ2-2; no definite D call. CDR1 LGHNT and CDR2 FRNRAP come from the germline V gene. The CDR3 sequence is 13 residues long. The germline V and J ends were trimmed by 7 bases and 4 bases, with 10 bases remaining between them. The CDR3 protein is CASEGRVTGELFF. CDR3 bases: TGTGCTAGTGAGGGAAGGGTCACCGGGGAGCTGTTTTTT.

The rearrangement links TRBV5-1 to TRBJ2-1; D is perhaps TRBD1 (5 bases). Germline V lookup: CDR1 SGHRS, CDR2 YFSETQ. This CDR3 has 16 residues. V gave up 4 bases and J gave up 7 bases, with 21 bases separating them. For the CDR3, the DNA is TGCGCCAGCAGCCGGCCGGGCAACACATACAGGAATGAGCAGTTCTTC. This gives the protein CASSRPGNTYRNEQFF. Based on the CDR3 plus reference TRBV5-1 and TRBJ2-1, the full variable domain is KAGVTQTPRYLIKTRGQQVTLSCSPISGHRSVSWYQQTPGQGLQFLFEYFSETQRNKGNFPGRFSGRQFSNSRSEMNVSTLELGDSALYLCASSRPGNTYRNEQFFGPGTRLTVL.

The rearrangement links TRBV20-1 to TRBJ2-2; TRBD2 matches at 10 bases. With V trimmed by 3 bases and J by 6 bases, 10 bases remained unmatched. There are 16 residues in the CDR3. Per the germline V gene, CDR1 is DFQATT and CDR2 is SNEGSKA (reference sequence). The CDR3 is CSARRTSGAGAGELFF. The CDR3 nucleotides read TGCAGTGCTAGGCGAACTAGCGGGGCTGGCGCCGGGGAGCTGTTTTTT.

This clonotype was seen more than once but under ten times. The rearrangement uses TRBV6-5 and TRBJ2-3; D is possibly TRBD1 (6 bases). CDR1 is MNHEY, CDR2 SVGAGI, per germline. V shed 5 bases and J shed 6 bases, with 12 bases lying between them. The CDR3 runs to 13 residues. CDR3 in amino acids: CASSNRVRDTQYF. The CDR3 bases are TGTGCCAGCAGTAACAGGGTGCGGGATACGCAGTATTTT.

The table lists this clonotype with a few counts. J is TRBJ1-5 and V is TRBV9; possibly TRBD1 for D (6 bases). V lost 2 bases to trimming and J lost 7 bases, with 16 bases between them. Germline V gene data show CDR1 as SGDLS and CDR2 as YYNGEE. CDR3 length: 15 amino acids. CDR3 region: CASSVADRWDQPQHF. The DNA of the CDR3 is TGTGCCAGCAGCGTCGCCGACAGGTGGGACCAGCCCCAGCATTTT.

The chain carries TRBV20-1 and TRBJ2-1, with 8 bases that match TRBD2. Germline values: CDR1 DFQATT, CDR2 SNEGSKA (reference sequence). The CDR3 covers 12 residues. The junction had 6 bases not matched to a gene; V was cut back by 6 bases and J by 8 bases. The CDR3 sequence: CSAIREGDEQFF. The CDR3 nucleotides are TGCAGTGCGATTCGGGAGGGCGATGAGCAGTTCTTC.

This chain links TRBV5-8 with TRBJ2-1; 13 bases fit TRBD2. Trimming took 2 bases from V and 5 from J; bases not matched to a gene: 4. CDR1 and CDR2 (germline): SGHTS, YDEGEE. The CDR3 contains 16 residues. As DNA, the CDR3 is TGTGCCAGCAGCTTCGGACTAGCGGGGGTCAACAATGAGCAGTTCTTC. This encodes CASSFGLAGVNNEQFF.

V usage is TRBV6-5 and J usage is TRBJ2-6; D call uncertain. Looked up from germline, CDR1 is MNHEY and CDR2 is SVGAGI. The ends were cut back, 4 bases at V and 2 bases at J, with 12 bases in the middle. CDR3 length equals 16 residues. CDR3 sequence reads: CASSFDPPTGANVLTF. The CDR3 bases are TGTGCCAGCAGTTTCGACCCTCCTACTGGGGCCAACGTCCTGACTTTC.

There are many counts of this clonotype. The genes are TRBV5-1 and TRBJ1-1; maybe TRBD1 (6 bases). Germline CDR1 SGHRS, CDR2 YFSETQ. Trimming removed 1 base at V and 1 base at J, with 8 bases between. This CDR3 region has 14 residues. DNA for the CDR3: TGCGCCAGCAGCTTGATAGGGGGGAACACTGAAGCTTTCTTT. The encoded protein is CASSLIGGNTEAFF.

This rearrangement joins TRBV30 to TRBJ1-2; 11 nucleotides agree with TRBD1. V trimming: 1 base; J trimming: 7 bases; junction bases outside the gene matches: 2. The germline CDR1 and CDR2 sequences are GTSNPN and SVGIG (reference sequence). CDR3 size: 13 residues. As DNA, the CDR3 is TGTGCCTGGAGTGGGACAGGGGGCGGTGGCTACACCTTC. It translates to CAWSGTGGGGYTF. The whole variable domain, filled in from reference TRBV30 and TRBJ1-2, reads SQTIHQWPATLVQPVGSPLSLECTVEGTSNPNLYWYRQAAGRGLQLLFYSVGIGQISSEVPQNLSASRPQDRQFILSSKKLLLSDSGFYLCAWSGTGGGGYTFGSGTRLTVV.

This clonotype was observed a handful of times. V and J are TRBV24-1 and TRBJ2-7; TRBD1 matches 10 bases. Trimming at V came to 2 bases and at J to 5 bases, leaving 8 bases not matched to a gene. Germline CDR1 KGHDR, CDR2 SFDVKD. The CDR3 consists of 16 residues. The CDR3: CATSDSPGQGRNEQYF. The DNA of the CDR3 is TGTGCCACCAGTGATTCACCGGGACAGGGGAGGAACGAGCAGTACTTC.

This clonotype was counted many times. The chain combines TRBV12-3 or TRBV12-4 with TRBJ1-6; 8 positions match TRBD1. J gave up 4 bases and V 5 bases, and 1 base lay outside the gene matches. The CDR3 extends over 14 amino acids. CDR3 in DNA: TGTGCCAGCAGTCGGGACAGGTATAATTCACCCCTCCACTTT. This encodes CASSRDRYNSPLHF.

In its sample, this clonotype was seen many times. The rearrangement joins TRBV7-9 to TRBJ2-7; tentatively, D is TRBD1 or TRBD2 (5 bases each). From germline, CDR1 is SEHNR and CDR2 FQNEAQ (reference sequence). Trimming took off 6 bases at V and 7 bases at J, with 19 bases between the two ends. CDR3 length: 14 residues. The CDR3 spells CASSEPTDRREQYF. The CDR3 region has the DNA TGTGCCAGCAGTGAACCGACAGATCGGAGGGAGCAGTACTTC.

This clonotype came up a few times. This chain connects TRBV7-2 to TRBJ2-2; no definite D call. The CDR3 totals 13 residues. The V gene's germline CDR1 is SGHTA and CDR2 FQGNSA. Between the trimmed V and J ends, which lost 3 bases and 4 bases, there was a span of 6 bases. CDR3 sequence reads: CASSFGFTGELFF. The CDR3 DNA follows: TGTGCCAGCAGCTTTGGGTTCACCGGGGAGCTGTTTTTT.

Here the CDR3 DNA reads TGTGCCAGCAGCCAAGTCCCTAACACCGGGGAGCTGTTTTTT. As protein: CASSQVPNTGELFF. The J gene is TRBJ2-2, the V gene TRBV14; D is unresolved. The V end lost 1 base, the J end lost 2 bases, and 5 bases lay between the germline ends. The germline V gene encodes CDR1 SGHDN and CDR2 FVKESK. The CDR3 is made up of 14 amino acids.

This chain joins TRBV7-2 and TRBJ2-2; D is unclear. Looked up from germline, CDR1 is SGHTA and CDR2 is FQGNSA. CDR3 length: 15 amino acids. The V end lost 1 base, the J end lost 0 bases, and 6 bases lay between the germline ends. As DNA, the CDR3 is TGTGCCAGCAGCTTAGAGACGGCGAACACCGGGGAGCTGTTTTTT. Its protein product is CASSLETANTGELFF.